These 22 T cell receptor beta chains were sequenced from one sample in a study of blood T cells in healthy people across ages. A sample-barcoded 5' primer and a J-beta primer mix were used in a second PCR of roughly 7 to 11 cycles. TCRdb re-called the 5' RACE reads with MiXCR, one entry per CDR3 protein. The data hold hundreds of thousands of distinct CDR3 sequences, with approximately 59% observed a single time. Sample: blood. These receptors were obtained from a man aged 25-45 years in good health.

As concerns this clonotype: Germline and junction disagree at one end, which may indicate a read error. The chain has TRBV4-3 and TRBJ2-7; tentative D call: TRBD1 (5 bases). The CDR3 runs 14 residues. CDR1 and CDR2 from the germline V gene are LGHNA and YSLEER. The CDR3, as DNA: TGCGCTAGCAGCCAAGATCTTTCAGGGTTCGAGCAGTACTTC. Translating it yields CASSQDLSGFEQYF.

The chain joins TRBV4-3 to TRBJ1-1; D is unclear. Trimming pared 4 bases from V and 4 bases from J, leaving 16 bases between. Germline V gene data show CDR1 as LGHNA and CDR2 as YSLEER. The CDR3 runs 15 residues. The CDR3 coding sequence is TGCGCCAGCAGCCCCAGCGGATTCGAGAGCACTGAAGCTTTCTTT. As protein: CASSPSGFESTEAFF.

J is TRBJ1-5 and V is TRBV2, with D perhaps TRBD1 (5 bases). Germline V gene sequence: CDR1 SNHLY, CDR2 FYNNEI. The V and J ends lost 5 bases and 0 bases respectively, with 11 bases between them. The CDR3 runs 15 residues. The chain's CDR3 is CASSFEQVSNQPQHF. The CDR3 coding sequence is TGTGCCAGCAGTTTCGAACAGGTTAGCAATCAGCCCCAGCATTTT.

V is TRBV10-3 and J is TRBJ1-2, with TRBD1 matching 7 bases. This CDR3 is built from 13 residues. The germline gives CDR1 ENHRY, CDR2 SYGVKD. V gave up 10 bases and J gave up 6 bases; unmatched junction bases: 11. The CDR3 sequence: CATRLQQGNGYTF. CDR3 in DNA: TGTGCCACGAGACTACAACAGGGGAATGGCTACACCTTC.

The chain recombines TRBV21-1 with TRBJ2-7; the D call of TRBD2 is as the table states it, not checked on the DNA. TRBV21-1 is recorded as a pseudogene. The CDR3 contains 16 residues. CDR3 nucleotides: TGTGCCAGCAGCGCCCAAAAGGAGTCCTCTTCCTACGAGCAGTACTTC. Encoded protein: CASSAQKESSSYEQYF.

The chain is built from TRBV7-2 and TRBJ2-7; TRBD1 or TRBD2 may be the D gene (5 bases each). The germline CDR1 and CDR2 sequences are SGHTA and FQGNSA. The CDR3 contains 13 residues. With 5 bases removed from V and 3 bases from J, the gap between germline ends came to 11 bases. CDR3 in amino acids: CASSVRDGYEQYF. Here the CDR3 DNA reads TGTGCCAGCAGCGTTAGGGACGGCTACGAGCAGTACTTC.

The CDR3 nucleotides read TGTGCCAGCAGCTTAGTAGGGTTTAGCGACAATGAGCAGTTCTTC. Its translation: CASSLVGFSDNEQFF. V and J are TRBV7-3 and TRBJ2-1, with D maybe TRBD2 (5 bases). CDR1 is SGHTA, CDR2 FQGTGA, per germline. Between the trimmed V and J ends, which lost 2 bases and 5 bases, there was a span of 13 bases. This CDR3 has 15 residues.

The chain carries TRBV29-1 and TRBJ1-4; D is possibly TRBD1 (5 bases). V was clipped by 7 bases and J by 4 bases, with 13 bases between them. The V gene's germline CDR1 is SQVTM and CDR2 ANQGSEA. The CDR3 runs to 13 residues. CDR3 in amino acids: CSAWWGFNEKLFF. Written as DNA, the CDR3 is TGCAGCGCTTGGTGGGGGTTTAATGAAAAACTGTTTTTT. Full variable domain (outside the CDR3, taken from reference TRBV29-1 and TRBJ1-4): SAVISQKPSRDICQRGTSLTIQCQVDSQVTMMFWYRQQPGQSLTLIATANQGSEATYESGFVIDKFPISRPNLTFSTLTVSNMSPEDSSIYLCSAWWGFNEKLFFGSGTQLSVL.

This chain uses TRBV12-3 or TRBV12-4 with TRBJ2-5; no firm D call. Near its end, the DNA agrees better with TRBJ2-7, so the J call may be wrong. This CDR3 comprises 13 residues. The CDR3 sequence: CASSLRFGYEQYF. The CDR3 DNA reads TGTGCCAGCAGTTTAAGGTTTGGGTACGAGCAGTACTTC.

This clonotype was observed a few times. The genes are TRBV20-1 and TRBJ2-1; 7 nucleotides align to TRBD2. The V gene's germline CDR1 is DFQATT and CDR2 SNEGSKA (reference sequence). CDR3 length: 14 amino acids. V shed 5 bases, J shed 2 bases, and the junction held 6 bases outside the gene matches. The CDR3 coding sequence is TGCAGTGCTGGGGGGGACTTCCCCTACAATGAGCAGTTCTTC. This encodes CSAGGDFPYNEQFF.

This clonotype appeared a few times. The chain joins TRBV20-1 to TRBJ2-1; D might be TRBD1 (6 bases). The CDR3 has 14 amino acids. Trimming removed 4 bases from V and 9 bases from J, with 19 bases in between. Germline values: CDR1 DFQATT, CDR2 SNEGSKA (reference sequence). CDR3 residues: CSAIQGSLLGEQFF. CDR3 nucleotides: TGCAGTGCTATTCAGGGGTCCCTACTTGGTGAGCAGTTCTTC.

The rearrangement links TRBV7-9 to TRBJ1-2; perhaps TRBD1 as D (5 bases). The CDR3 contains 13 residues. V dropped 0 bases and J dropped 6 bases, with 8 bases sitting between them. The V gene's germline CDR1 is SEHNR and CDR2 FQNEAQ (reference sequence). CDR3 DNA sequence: TGTGCCAGCAGCTTAGCGCCACAGGATGGCTACACCTTC. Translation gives CASSLAPQDGYTF.

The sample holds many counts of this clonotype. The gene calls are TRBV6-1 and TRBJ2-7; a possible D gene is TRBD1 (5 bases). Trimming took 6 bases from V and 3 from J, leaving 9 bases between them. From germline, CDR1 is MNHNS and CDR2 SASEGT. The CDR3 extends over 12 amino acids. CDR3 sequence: CASRERGYEQYF. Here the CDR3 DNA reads TGTGCCAGCAGAGAAAGGGGCTACGAGCAGTACTTC.

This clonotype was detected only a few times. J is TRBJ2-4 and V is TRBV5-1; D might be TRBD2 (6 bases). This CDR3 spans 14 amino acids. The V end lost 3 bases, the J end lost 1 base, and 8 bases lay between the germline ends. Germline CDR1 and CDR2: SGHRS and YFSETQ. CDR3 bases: TGCGCCAGCAGCTCCAGCGGGGCCAAAAACATTCAGTACTTC. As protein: CASSSSGAKNIQYF.

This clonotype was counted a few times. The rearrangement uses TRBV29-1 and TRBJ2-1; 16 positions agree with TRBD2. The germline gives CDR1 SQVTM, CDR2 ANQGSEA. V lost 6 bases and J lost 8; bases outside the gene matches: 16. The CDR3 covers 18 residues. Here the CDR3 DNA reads TGCAGCGTCGAGGGGACTAGCGGGGGGGCACCCCCCCTGGATGAGCAGTTCTTC. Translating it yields CSVEGTSGGAPPLDEQFF.

The CDR3 is CASRTGPTKPITDTQYF. DNA for the CDR3: TGTGCCAGCAGGACGGGACCTACAAAACCAATCACAGATACGCAGTATTTT. The genes are TRBV2 and TRBJ2-3, with D perhaps TRBD1 or TRBD2 (5 bases each). Germline V gene data show CDR1 as SNHLY and CDR2 as FYNNEI. Trimming removed 6 bases from V and 2 bases from J, with 21 bases in between. The CDR3 runs to 17 residues.

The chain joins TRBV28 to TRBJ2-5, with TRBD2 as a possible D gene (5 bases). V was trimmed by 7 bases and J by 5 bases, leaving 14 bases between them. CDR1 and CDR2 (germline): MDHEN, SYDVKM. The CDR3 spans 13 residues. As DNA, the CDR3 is TGTGCCAGCACCGAGGGCAGTCTGGAGACCCAGTACTTC. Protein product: CASTEGSLETQYF.

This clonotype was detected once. CDR3 amino acids: CASSPALGGSGNTIYF. CDR3 coding DNA: TGTGCCAGCAGCCCCGCACTGGGGGGGTCTGGAAACACCATATATTTT. This chain connects TRBV7-9 to TRBJ1-3, with TRBD1 as a possible D gene (5 bases). The CDR3 is 16 residues long. Per the germline V gene, CDR1 is SEHNR and CDR2 is FQNEAQ (reference sequence). Deletions cut 5 bases from V and 1 base from J, with 15 bases between.

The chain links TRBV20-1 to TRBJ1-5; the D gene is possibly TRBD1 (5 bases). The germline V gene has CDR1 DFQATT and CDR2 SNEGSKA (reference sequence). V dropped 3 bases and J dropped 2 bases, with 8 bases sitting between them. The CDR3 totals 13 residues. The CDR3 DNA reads TGCAGTGCTAGGAGGGGTCGCAATCAGCCCCAGCATTTT. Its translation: CSARRGRNQPQHF.

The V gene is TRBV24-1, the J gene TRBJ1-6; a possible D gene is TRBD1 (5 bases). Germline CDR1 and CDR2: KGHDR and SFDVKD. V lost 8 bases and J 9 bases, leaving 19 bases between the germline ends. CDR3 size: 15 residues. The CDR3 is CATTRPTTGPSPLHF. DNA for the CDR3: TGTGCCACCACAAGACCGACCACGGGGCCTTCACCCCTCCACTTT.

CDR3 sequence: CAITTEGTDYEQYF. CDR3 sequence (DNA): TGTGCCATCACCACCGAAGGGACAGACTACGAGCAGTACTTC. The chain couples TRBV10-3 to TRBJ2-7; 7 positions agree with TRBD1. Germline V gene data show CDR1 as ENHRY and CDR2 as SYGVKD. The CDR3 sequence is 14 residues long. The junction had 9 bases not matched to a gene; V was cut back by 7 bases and J by 3 bases.

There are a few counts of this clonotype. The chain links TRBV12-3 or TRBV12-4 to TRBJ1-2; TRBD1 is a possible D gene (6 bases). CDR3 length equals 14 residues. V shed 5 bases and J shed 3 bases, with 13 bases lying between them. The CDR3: CASSPTGTHYGYTF. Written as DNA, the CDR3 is TGTGCCAGCAGTCCGACAGGAACCCACTATGGCTACACCTTC.